The TCR beta chain described here comes from a study of blood T cells in healthy people across ages. Study results and caveats: Older individuals had lower TCR beta diversity per million T cells (the decline was roughly linear). Long-lived donors had more naive CD4+ cells and higher diversity than aged donors.

Each sample yielded at least 5 micrograms of PBMC total RNA. Primed by a sample-barcoded 5' primer and a J-beta primer mix, a second PCR proceeded for about 7 to 12 cycles. No fewer than 3 million CDR3-containing paired-end reads came from each sample. TCRdb reprocessed the 5' RACE reads via MiXCR and lists one record per CDR3 protein. Of nearly 800,000 distinct CDR3 sequences in the sample, roughly 56% were seen once. Germline CDR1 is SGHRS and CDR2 is YFSETQ. Germline trimming cut 4 bases from V and 8 bases from J; bases unmatched to any gene: 11. The CDR3 has 15 amino acids. In regard to this clonotype: Its target is unknown.

The sample consisted of blood. This TCR came from a man aged 35-49 years in good health. This chain uses TRBV5-1 with TRBJ2-1, with TRBD2 identical over 8 bases. This CDR3 is CASSPSGMTSDEQFF. The CDR3, as DNA: TGCGCCAGCAGCCCGAGCGGGATGACTAGCGATGAGCAGTTCTTC. Based on the CDR3 plus reference TRBV5-1 and TRBJ2-1, the full variable domain is KAGVTQTPRYLIKTRGQQVTLSCSPISGHRSVSWYQQTPGQGLQFLFEYFSETQRNKGNFPGRFSGRQFSNSRSEMNVSTLELGDSALYLCASSPSGMTSDEQFFGPGTRLTVL.